This TCR beta chain is drawn from a study of CD4 T cells in relation to SARS-CoV-2 and coronaviruses. The table came from immunoSEQ multiplex PCR; TCRdb's copy has only in-frame clones and leaves some out. The sample yields approximately 14,000 clones, 60% to 80% seen once. A single count supports this clone. What it binds is not known. The CDR3 sequence is 15 residues long. Trimming pared 4 bases from V and 2 bases from J, leaving 12 bases between. Germline V lookup: CDR1 KGHDR, CDR2 SFDVKD. The unexposed donors gave CD4+ T cells in about 2010-2019, prior to COVID-19. After about 11 days of culture, CD4+ T cells were isolated.

This clonotype originated in a human donor in good health. What was sequenced was CD4+ T cells from PBMCs, cultured in vitro. The chain links TRBV24-1 to TRBJ2-3, with D tentatively TRBD1 (7 bases). The CDR3 DNA sequence: TGTGCCACCAGTGAGACAGGGAGGCCCACAGATACGCAGTATTTT. Translation: CATSETGRPTDTQYF.